These T cell receptor beta chains were read from a single sample in a study of immune cell composition in non-small cell lung cancer. The table came from immunoSEQ multiplex PCR; TCRdb's copy has only in-frame clones and leaves some out. The data show 8,900 or so clones, with around 67% seen just once and approximately 22% held by the top ten. The specimen sequenced was non-adjacent lung tissue. Source of these receptors: a human donor with non-small cell lung cancer. Both conserved end residues are part of each CDR3. A D gene is named only where the DNA matches it firmly. The size field is filled for only some rows; it gives once, few, many or a size class.

j_call: TRBJ2-1
d_call: TRBD1
v_call: TRBV7-6
clone_size: .
cdr3_nt: TGTGCCAGCAGCCCCGAAACAGGGGCCCATGAGCAGTTCTTC
cdr3_aa: CASSPETGAHEQFF

j_call: TRBJ2-7
d_call: TRBD1
v_call: TRBV29-1
clone_size: .
cdr3_nt: TGCAGCGTTGAAATCTTCGGACAGGGAGTCCGGGGCGAGCAGTACTTC
cdr3_aa: CSVEIFGQGVRGEQYF

j_call: TRBJ1-2
d_call: .
v_call: TRBV10-3
clone_size: .
cdr3_nt: TGTGCCATCAGTGGCGGACAGAACTATGGCTACACCTTC
cdr3_aa: CAISGGQNYGYTF

j_call: TRBJ1-2
d_call: .
v_call: TRBV30
clone_size: few
cdr3_nt: TGTGCCTGGAGTGGACACGTCTATGGCTACACCTTC
cdr3_aa: CAWSGHVYGYTF

j_call: TRBJ2-7
d_call: .
v_call: TRBV27
clone_size: .
cdr3_nt: TGTGCCAGCAGTAACCGGGACTCGTCCTACGAGCAGTACTTC
cdr3_aa: CASSNRDSSYEQYF

j_call: TRBJ1-3
d_call: .
v_call: TRBV2
clone_size: medium-sized
cdr3_nt: TGTGCCAGCAGGTCTGGGGACTTCGGCTCTGGAAACACCATATATTTT
cdr3_aa: CASRSGDFGSGNTIYF

j_call: TRBJ2-3
d_call: .
v_call: TRBV6-1
clone_size: .
cdr3_nt: TGTGCCAGCGTGACAGGCCACCACACAGATACGCAGTATTTT
cdr3_aa: CASVTGHHTDTQYF

j_call: TRBJ1-4
d_call: .
v_call: TRBV27
clone_size: .
cdr3_nt: TGTGCCAGCAGTTTCGGGACAACAAATGAAAAACTGTTTTTT
cdr3_aa: CASSFGTTNEKLFF

j_call: TRBJ1-2
d_call: .
v_call: TRBV5-6
clone_size: .
cdr3_nt: TGTGCCAGCAGCTTCAACCTCCAGGGATCCGGCGGCTACACCTTC
cdr3_aa: CASSFNLQGSGGYTF

j_call: TRBJ2-7
d_call: .
v_call: TRBV5-4
clone_size: .
cdr3_nt: TGTGCCAGCAGCTTTTCGGAGGGTTCCTACGAGCAGTACTTC
cdr3_aa: CASSFSEGSYEQYF

j_call: TRBJ2-2
d_call: TRBD1
v_call: TRBV5-1
clone_size: .
cdr3_nt: TGCGCCAGCAGCTTGTCGACAGGGACGACCGGGGAGCTGTTTTTT
cdr3_aa: CASSLSTGTTGELFF

j_call: TRBJ2-2
d_call: .
v_call: TRBV7-9
clone_size: .
cdr3_nt: TGTGCCTCCTGGGGGGTTTTGAACACCGGGGAGCTGTTTTTT
cdr3_aa: CASWGVLNTGELFF

j_call: TRBJ2-1
d_call: .
v_call: TRBV6-5
clone_size: .
cdr3_nt: TGTGCCGCTCAACCCTCCGGGGGACTCTACAATGAGCAGTTCTTC
cdr3_aa: CAAQPSGGLYNEQFF

j_call: TRBJ1-3
d_call: TRBD1
v_call: TRBV18
clone_size: .
cdr3_nt: TGTGCCAGCTCACCAGGACAGGGCCCTGGAAACACCATATATTTT
cdr3_aa: CASSPGQGPGNTIYF

j_call: TRBJ2-3
d_call: .
v_call: TRBV15
clone_size: .
cdr3_nt: TGTGCCACCAGCAGAGACGGGGTTTCGATCCTCACAGATACGCAGTATTTT
cdr3_aa: CATSRDGVSILTDTQYF

j_call: TRBJ1-2
d_call: TRBD1
v_call: TRBV7-6
clone_size: few
cdr3_nt: TGTGCCAGCAGCCCAGGGGGTAGCTATGGCTACACCTTC
cdr3_aa: CASSPGGSYGYTF

j_call: TRBJ1-1
d_call: .
v_call: TRBV5-1
clone_size: .
cdr3_nt: TGCGCCAGCAGCTTAACCGGGAGAATGAACACTGAAGCTTTCTTT
cdr3_aa: CASSLTGRMNTEAFF

j_call: TRBJ2-1
d_call: TRBD2
v_call: TRBV7-9
clone_size: .
cdr3_nt: TGTGCCAGCAGCTTAGGGCTAGCGGGGGCGGGAGAGCAGTTCTTC
cdr3_aa: CASSLGLAGAGEQFF

j_call: TRBJ1-1
d_call: .
v_call: TRBV11-2
clone_size: .
cdr3_nt: TGTGCCAGCAGCTTAACAGGGAGATCTCGGAACACTGAAGCTTTCTTT
cdr3_aa: CASSLTGRSRNTEAFF

j_call: TRBJ2-1
d_call: TRBD1
v_call: TRBV15
clone_size: .
cdr3_nt: TGTGCCACCAGCAGAGATCGGAGCTCCAAGATGAGGGGGCACAATGAGCAGTTCTTC
cdr3_aa: CATSRDRSSKMRGHNEQFF

j_call: TRBJ2-7
d_call: TRBD1
v_call: TRBV7-2
clone_size: .
cdr3_nt: TGTGCCAGCAGCTTCCGGACAGGGGGCTCCTACGAGCAGTACTTC
cdr3_aa: CASSFRTGGSYEQYF

j_call: TRBJ1-5
d_call: TRBD1
v_call: TRBV10-3
clone_size: .
cdr3_nt: TGTGCCATCAGTGCTCAACGGACAGGGGGCTATCAGCCCCAGCATTTT
cdr3_aa: CAISAQRTGGYQPQHF

j_call: TRBJ1-4
d_call: TRBD1
v_call: TRBV5-6
clone_size: .
cdr3_nt: TGTGCCAGCAGCTTCGGGACAGGGAGGGAAAAACTGTTTTTT
cdr3_aa: CASSFGTGREKLFF

j_call: TRBJ2-6
d_call: .
v_call: TRBV7-9
clone_size: .
cdr3_nt: TGTGCCAGCAGCTTGGGTGGGGCCTTCCCCCCCTCTGGGGCCAACGTCCTGACTTTC
cdr3_aa: CASSLGGAFPPSGANVLTF

j_call: TRBJ2-5
d_call: .
v_call: TRBV15
clone_size: .
cdr3_nt: TGTGCCACCAGCAGAGATGTGGGGGGCCAAGAGACCCAGTACTTC
cdr3_aa: CATSRDVGGQETQYF

j_call: TRBJ1-3
d_call: .
v_call: TRBV7-2
clone_size: .
cdr3_nt: TGTGCCAGCGGTTCGTGGGGCGCGTTCGAGAACACCATATATTTT
cdr3_aa: CASGSWGAFENTIYF

j_call: TRBJ1-5
d_call: TRBD1
v_call: TRBV9
clone_size: .
cdr3_nt: TGTGCCAGCAGCGCGACAGGGGGGGAGAATCAGCCCCAGCATTTT
cdr3_aa: CASSATGGENQPQHF

j_call: TRBJ2-7
d_call: TRBD1
v_call: TRBV6-6
clone_size: .
cdr3_nt: TGTGCCAGCAGTTACTCGGGACAGGGTGGGTACGAGCAGTACTTC
cdr3_aa: CASSYSGQGGYEQYF

j_call: TRBJ2-1
d_call: TRBD2
v_call: TRBV5-6
clone_size: .
cdr3_nt: TGTGCCAGCAGCTTGGGGGGGGGATACAATGAGCAGTTCTTC
cdr3_aa: CASSLGGGYNEQFF

j_call: TRBJ2-3
d_call: TRBD1
v_call: TRBV5-1
clone_size: few
cdr3_nt: TGCGCCAGCCTCCTTACAGGGGGCCCAGATACGCAGTATTTT
cdr3_aa: CASLLTGGPDTQYF

j_call: TRBJ1-5
d_call: .
v_call: TRBV14
clone_size: medium-sized
cdr3_nt: TGTGCCAGCAGCCCCGGCACAGGGTTCGGTCAGCCCCAGCATTTT
cdr3_aa: CASSPGTGFGQPQHF

j_call: TRBJ2-5
d_call: TRBD1
v_call: TRBV6-6
clone_size: once
cdr3_nt: TGTGCCGGACGCGGTAGGGGGCCCCAAGAGACCCAGTACTTC
cdr3_aa: CAGRGRGPQETQYF

j_call: TRBJ2-3
d_call: .
v_call: TRBV7-2
clone_size: .
cdr3_nt: TGTGCCAGCAGCTTAGTCCGGAGCACAGATACGCAGTATTTT
cdr3_aa: CASSLVRSTDTQYF

j_call: TRBJ2-3
d_call: TRBD2
v_call: TRBV6-1
clone_size: .
cdr3_nt: TGTGCCAGCAGGGTTCTAGCGGGGGAATCAGATACGCAGTATTTT
cdr3_aa: CASRVLAGESDTQYF

j_call: TRBJ2-2
d_call: .
v_call: TRBV9
clone_size: .
cdr3_nt: TGTGCCAGCAGCGTAACCGCGGGGGAGCTGTTTTTT
cdr3_aa: CASSVTAGELFF

j_call: TRBJ1-5
d_call: .
v_call: TRBV10-2
clone_size: .
cdr3_nt: TGCGCCAGCAAAAAACAGGGTTTTGGTCAGCCCCAGCATTTT
cdr3_aa: CASKKQGFGQPQHF

j_call: TRBJ1-2
d_call: .
v_call: TRBV6-5
clone_size: few
cdr3_nt: TGTGCCAGCAGTGAACAAGGGGGGGGGTATGGCTACACCTTC
cdr3_aa: CASSEQGGGYGYTF

j_call: TRBJ1-1
d_call: .
v_call: TRBV6-6
clone_size: .
cdr3_nt: TGTGCCAGCAGTTATACAGGGCTGTACACTGAAGCTTTCTTT
cdr3_aa: CASSYTGLYTEAFF

j_call: TRBJ2-3
d_call: TRBD2
v_call: TRBV7-6
clone_size: .
cdr3_nt: TGTGCCAGCAGCGACGGTCTCAGCGGGGGCGTATCAGATACGCAGTATTTT
cdr3_aa: CASSDGLSGGVSDTQYF

j_call: TRBJ1-4
d_call: TRBD1
v_call: TRBV9
clone_size: .
cdr3_nt: TGTGCCAGCAGCGTAGCTACCCTTGAGACAGGGGATGAAAAACTGTTTTTT
cdr3_aa: CASSVATLETGDEKLFF

j_call: TRBJ1-4
d_call: TRBD1
v_call: TRBV2
clone_size: once
cdr3_nt: TGTGCCAGCACCTCTGACCTGGGACAGGATAATGAAAAACTGTTTTTT
cdr3_aa: CASTSDLGQDNEKLFF